This T cell receptor beta chain was found in a study of T cells in Graves' hyperthyroidism and ophthalmopathy. Amplification yielded TCR beta CDR3 regions, with RNA transcripts as the source. Researchers ran a first-round RT-PCR on the TCR CDR3 using the HTBI primer set. TCRdb processed the multiplex PCR reads anew with MiXCR; each CDR3 protein has one entry. The sample yields approximately 490,000 distinct CDR3 sequences, under 25% seen once. The CDR3 contains 15 residues. In germline, CDR1 is LNHNV, CDR2 YYDKDF (reference sequence). Trimming stripped 5 bases from V and 4 bases from J, with 12 bases between.

The clonotype comes from a woman in her 70s with Graves' ophthalmopathy. The V gene is TRBV15, the J gene TRBJ2-6; the D call may be TRBD1 or TRBD2 (5 bases each). The specimen sequenced was blood. CDR3 sequence reads: CATSDGTWGANVLTF. CDR3 bases: TGTGCCACCAGCGATGGGACGTGGGGGGCCAACGTCCTGACTTTC.